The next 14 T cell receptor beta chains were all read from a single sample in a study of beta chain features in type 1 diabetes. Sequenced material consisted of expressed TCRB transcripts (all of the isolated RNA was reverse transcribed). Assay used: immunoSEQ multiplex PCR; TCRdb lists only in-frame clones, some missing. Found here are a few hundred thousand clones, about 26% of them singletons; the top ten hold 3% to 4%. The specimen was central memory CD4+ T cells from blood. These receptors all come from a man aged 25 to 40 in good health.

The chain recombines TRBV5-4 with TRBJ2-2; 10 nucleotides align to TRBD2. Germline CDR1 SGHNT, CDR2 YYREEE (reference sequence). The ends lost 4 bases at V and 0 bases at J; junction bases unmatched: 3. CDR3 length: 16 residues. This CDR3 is CASSRTSGANTGELFF. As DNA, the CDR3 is TGTGCCAGCAGCCGGACTAGCGGAGCGAACACCGGGGAGCTGTTTTTT.

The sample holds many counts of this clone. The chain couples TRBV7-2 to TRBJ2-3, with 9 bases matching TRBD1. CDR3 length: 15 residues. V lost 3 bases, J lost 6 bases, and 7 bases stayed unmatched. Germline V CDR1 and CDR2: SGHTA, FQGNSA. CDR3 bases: TGTGCCAGCAGCTTCTCCCGGGACAGGGTGGATACGCAGTATTTT. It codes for CASSFSRDRVDTQYF.

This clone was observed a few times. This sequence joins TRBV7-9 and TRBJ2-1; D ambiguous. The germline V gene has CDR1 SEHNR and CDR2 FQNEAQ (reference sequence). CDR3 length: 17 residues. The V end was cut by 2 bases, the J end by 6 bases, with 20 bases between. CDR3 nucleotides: TGTGCCAGCAGCTTAAATACCGGCTCATTTGGGGTCAATGAGCAGTTCTTC. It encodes CASSLNTGSFGVNEQFF.

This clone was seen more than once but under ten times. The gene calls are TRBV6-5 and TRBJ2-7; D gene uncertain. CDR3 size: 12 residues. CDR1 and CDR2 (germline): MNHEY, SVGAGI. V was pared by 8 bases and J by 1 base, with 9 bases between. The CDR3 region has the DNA TGTGCCAGCGCCACCACTTCCTACGAGCAGTACTTC. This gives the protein CASATTSYEQYF.

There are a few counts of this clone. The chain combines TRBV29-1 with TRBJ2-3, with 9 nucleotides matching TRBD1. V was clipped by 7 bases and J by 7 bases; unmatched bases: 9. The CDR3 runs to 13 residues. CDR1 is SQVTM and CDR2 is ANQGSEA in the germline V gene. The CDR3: CSGGGTGQYTQYF. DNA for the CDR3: TGCAGCGGTGGGGGGACAGGGCAGTATACGCAGTATTTT.

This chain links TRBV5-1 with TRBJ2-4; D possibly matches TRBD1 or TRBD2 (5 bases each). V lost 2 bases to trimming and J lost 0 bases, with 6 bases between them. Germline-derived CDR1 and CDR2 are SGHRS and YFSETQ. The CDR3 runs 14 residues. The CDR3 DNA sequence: TGCGCCAGCAGCTTCGGGACAGCCAAAAACATTCAGTACTTC. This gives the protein CASSFGTAKNIQYF.

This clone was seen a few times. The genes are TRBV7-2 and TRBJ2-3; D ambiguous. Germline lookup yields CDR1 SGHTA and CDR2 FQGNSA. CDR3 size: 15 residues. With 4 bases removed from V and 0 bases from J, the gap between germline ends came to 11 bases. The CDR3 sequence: CASSSSLASTDTQYF. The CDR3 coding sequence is TGTGCCAGCAGCTCCTCGCTGGCTAGCACAGATACGCAGTATTTT.

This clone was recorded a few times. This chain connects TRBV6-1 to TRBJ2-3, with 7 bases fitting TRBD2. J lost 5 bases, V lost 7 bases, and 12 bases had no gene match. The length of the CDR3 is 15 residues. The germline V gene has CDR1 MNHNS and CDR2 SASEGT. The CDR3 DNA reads TGTGCCAGCAATCCTCTAGCGGATGTCGGAGATACGCAGTATTTT. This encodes CASNPLADVGDTQYF.

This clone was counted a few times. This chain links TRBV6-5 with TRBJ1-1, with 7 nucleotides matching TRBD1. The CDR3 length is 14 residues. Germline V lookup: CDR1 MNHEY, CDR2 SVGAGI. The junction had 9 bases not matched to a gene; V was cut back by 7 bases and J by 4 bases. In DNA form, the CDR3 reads TGTGCCAGCAAGGCCCAGGCAGGGGGCACTGAAGCTTTCTTT. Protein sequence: CASKAQAGGTEAFF.

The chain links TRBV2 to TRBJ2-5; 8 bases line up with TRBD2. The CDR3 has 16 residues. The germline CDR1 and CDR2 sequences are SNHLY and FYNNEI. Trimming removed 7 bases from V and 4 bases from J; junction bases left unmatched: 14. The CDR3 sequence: CASMGPAAGVAETQYF. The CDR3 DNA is TGTGCCAGCATGGGACCTGCAGCGGGAGTGGCAGAGACCCAGTACTTC.

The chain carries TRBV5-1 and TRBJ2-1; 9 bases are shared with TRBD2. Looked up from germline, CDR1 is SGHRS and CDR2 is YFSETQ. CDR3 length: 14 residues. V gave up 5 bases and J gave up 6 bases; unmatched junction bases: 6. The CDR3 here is CASSGVAGANEQFF. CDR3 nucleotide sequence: TGCGCCAGCAGTGGAGTAGCGGGAGCCAATGAGCAGTTCTTC.

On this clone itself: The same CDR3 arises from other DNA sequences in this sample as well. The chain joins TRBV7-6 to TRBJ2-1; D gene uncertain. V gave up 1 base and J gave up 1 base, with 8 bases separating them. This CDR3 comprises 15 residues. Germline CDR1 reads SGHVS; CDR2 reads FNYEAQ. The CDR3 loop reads CASSLDSGSYNEQFF. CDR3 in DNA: TGTGCCAGCAGCTTAGATAGTGGGTCCTACAATGAGCAGTTCTTC.

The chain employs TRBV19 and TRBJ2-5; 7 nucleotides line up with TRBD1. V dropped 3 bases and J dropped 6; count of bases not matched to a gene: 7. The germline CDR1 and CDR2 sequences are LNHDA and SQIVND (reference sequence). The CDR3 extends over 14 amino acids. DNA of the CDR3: TGTGCCAGTAGTATGGGGACAGCGACGAAGACCCAGTACTTC. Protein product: CASSMGTATKTQYF.

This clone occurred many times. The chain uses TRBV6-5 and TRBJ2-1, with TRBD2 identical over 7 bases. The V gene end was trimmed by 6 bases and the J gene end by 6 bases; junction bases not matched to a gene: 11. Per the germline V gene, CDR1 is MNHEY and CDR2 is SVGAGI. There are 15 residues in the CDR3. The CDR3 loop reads CASSLTGTMSNEQFF. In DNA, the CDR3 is TGTGCCAGCAGCTTAACCGGGACTATGAGCAATGAGCAGTTCTTC.